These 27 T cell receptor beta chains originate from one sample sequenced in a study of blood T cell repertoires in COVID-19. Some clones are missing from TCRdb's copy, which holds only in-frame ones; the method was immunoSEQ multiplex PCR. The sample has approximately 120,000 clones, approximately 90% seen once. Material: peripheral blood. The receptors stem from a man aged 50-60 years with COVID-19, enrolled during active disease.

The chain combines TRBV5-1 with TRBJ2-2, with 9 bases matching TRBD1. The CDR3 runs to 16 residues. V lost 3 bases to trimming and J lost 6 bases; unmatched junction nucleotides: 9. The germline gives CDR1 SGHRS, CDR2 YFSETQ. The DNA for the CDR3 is TGCGCCAGCAGCTCTAAACCCGGGACAGGGCCCGGGGAGCTGTTTTTT. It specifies CASSSKPGTGPGELFF.

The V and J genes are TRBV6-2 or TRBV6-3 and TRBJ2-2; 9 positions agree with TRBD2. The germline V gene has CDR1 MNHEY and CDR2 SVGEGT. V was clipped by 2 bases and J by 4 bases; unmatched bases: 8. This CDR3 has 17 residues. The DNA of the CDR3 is TGTGCCAGCAGTTACCTGGCGGGAGGGCCTGGCACCGGGGAGCTGTTTTTT. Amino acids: CASSYLAGGPGTGELFF.

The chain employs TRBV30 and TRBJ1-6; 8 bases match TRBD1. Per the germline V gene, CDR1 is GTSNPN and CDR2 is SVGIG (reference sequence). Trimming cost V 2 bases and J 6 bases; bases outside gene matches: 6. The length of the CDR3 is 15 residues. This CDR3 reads CAWSNRDRLNSPLHF. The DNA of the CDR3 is TGTGCCTGGAGTAATCGGGACAGGCTTAATTCACCCCTCCACTTT.

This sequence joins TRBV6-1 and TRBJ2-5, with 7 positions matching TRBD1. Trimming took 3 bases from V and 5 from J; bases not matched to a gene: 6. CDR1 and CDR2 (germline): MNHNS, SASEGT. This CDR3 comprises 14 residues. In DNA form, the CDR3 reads TGTGCCAGCAGTGAGACAGGGCTGTGGGAGACCCAGTACTTC. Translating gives CASSETGLWETQYF.

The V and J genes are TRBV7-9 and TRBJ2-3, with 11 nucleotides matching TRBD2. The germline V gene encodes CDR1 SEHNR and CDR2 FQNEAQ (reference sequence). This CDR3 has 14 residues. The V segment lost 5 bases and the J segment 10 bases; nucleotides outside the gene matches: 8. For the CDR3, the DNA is TGTGCCAGCAGCCCCCCGACTAGCGGGATCGCGCAGTATTTT. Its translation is CASSPPTSGIAQYF.

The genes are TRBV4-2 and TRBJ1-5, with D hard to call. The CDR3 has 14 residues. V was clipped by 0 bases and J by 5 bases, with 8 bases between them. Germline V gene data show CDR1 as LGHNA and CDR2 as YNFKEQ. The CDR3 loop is CASSQDGRDQPQHF. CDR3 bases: TGTGCCAGCAGCCAAGATGGGAGAGATCAGCCCCAGCATTTT.

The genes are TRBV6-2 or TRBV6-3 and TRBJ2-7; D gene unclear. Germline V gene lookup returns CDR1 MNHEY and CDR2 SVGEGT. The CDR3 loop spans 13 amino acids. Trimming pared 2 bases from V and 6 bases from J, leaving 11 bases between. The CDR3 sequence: CASSYRLDREQYF. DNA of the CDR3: TGTGCCAGCAGTTACCGGCTAGATCGCGAGCAGTACTTC.

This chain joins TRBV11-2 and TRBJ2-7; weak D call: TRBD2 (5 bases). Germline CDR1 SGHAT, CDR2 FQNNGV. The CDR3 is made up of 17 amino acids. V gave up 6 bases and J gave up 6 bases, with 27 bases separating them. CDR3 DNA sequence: TGTGCCAGCAGTCAAACCGGACTCGCCTGGCTCCTGGGCGAGCAGTACTTC. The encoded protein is CASSQTGLAWLLGEQYF.

This CDR3 is CASSMGLAGGRGTGELFF. The DNA of the CDR3 is TGTGCCAGTAGTATGGGCTTAGCGGGAGGGCGCGGCACCGGGGAGCTGTTTTTT. The chain combines TRBV19 with TRBJ2-2; TRBD2 matches at 11 bases. The CDR3 runs to 18 residues. The germline V gene encodes CDR1 LNHDA and CDR2 SQIVND (reference sequence). With V trimmed by 3 bases and J by 4 bases, 10 bases remained unmatched. Combining the CDR3 with reference TRBV19 and TRBJ2-2 gives the whole variable domain DGGITQSPKYLFRKEGQNVTLSCEQNLNHDAMYWYRQDPGQGLRLIYYSQIVNDFQKGDIAEGYSVSREKKESFPLTVTSAQKNPTAFYLCASSMGLAGGRGTGELFFGEGSRLTVL.

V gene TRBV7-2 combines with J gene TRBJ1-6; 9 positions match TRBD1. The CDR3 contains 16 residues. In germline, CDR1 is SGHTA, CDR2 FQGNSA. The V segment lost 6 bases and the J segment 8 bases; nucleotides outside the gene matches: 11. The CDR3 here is CASRRPGTGSDSPLHF. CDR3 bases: TGTGCCAGCAGACGTCCCGGGACAGGGTCCGATTCACCCCTCCACTTT.

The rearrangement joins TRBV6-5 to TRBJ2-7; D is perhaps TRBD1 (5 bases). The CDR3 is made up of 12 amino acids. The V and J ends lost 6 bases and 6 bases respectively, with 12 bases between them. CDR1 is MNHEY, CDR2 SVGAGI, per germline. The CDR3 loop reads CASSSTQGEQYF. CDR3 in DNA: TGTGCCAGCAGCAGTACCCAGGGCGAGCAGTACTTC.

The CDR3 DNA reads as TGTGCCAGTAGTATAGTCGGTTCACCCCTCCACTTT. Translating it yields CASSIVGSPLHF. V is TRBV19 and J is TRBJ1-6; D ambiguous. Germline V lookup: CDR1 LNHDA, CDR2 SQIVND (reference sequence). This CDR3 has 12 residues. The ends were cut back, 1 base at V and 9 bases at J, with 4 bases in the middle.

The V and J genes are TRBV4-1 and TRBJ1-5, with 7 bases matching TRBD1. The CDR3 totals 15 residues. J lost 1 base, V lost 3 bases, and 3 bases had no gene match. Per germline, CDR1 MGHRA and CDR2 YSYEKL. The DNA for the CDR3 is TGCGCCAGCAGCCAGGCGACAGGGAGCAATCAGCCCCAGCATTTT. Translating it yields CASSQATGSNQPQHF.

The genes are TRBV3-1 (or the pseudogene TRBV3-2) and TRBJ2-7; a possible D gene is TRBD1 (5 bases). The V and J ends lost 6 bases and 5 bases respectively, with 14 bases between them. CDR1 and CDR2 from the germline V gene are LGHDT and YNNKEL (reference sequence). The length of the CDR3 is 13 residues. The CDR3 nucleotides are TGTGCCAGCAGGAAAGGGGAAGGGCACGAGCAGTACGTC. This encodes CASRKGEGHEQYV.

This CDR3 is CSALDWTGEETQYF. CDR3 DNA: TGCAGCGCCTTGGACTGGACAGGTGAAGAGACCCAGTACTTC. The rearrangement uses TRBV29-1 and TRBJ2-5, with TRBD1 identical over 7 bases. This CDR3 has 14 residues. Trimming cost V 7 bases and J 3 bases; bases outside gene matches: 11. In germline, CDR1 is SQVTM, CDR2 ANQGSEA.

DNA of the CDR3: TGCGCCAGCAGCTTGGGACTGGGACTAGCGGGCAATGAGCAGTTCTTC. Amino acid sequence: CASSLGLGLAGNEQFF. The chain links TRBV5-1 to TRBJ2-1; TRBD2 matches 12 bases. The length of the CDR3 is 16 residues. The V segment lost 0 bases and the J segment 6 bases; nucleotides outside the gene matches: 4. Germline V gene sequence: CDR1 SGHRS, CDR2 YFSETQ.

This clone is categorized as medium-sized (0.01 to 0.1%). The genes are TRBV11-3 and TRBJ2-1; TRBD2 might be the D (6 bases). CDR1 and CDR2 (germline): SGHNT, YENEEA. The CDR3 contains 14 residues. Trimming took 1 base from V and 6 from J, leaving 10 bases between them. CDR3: CASSLAGEANEQFF. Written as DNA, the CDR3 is TGTGCCAGCAGCTTAGCGGGAGAGGCCAATGAGCAGTTCTTC.

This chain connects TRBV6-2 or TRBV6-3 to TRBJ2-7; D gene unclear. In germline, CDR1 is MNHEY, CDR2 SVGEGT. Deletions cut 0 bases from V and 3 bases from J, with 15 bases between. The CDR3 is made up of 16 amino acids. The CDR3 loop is CASSYSIGSVLYEQYF. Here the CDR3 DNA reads TGTGCCAGCAGTTACTCGATCGGGTCCGTCCTCTACGAGCAGTACTTC.

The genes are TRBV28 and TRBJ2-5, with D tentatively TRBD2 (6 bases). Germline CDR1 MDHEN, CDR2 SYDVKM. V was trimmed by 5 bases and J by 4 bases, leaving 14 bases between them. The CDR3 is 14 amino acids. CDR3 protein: CASSGAGRRETQYF. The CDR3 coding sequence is TGTGCCAGCAGTGGGGCGGGAAGGAGAGAGACCCAGTACTTC.

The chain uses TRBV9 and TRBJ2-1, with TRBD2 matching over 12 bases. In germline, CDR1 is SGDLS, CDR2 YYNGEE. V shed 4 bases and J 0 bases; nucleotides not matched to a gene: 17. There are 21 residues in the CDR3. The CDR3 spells CASSSTGLAGKPMSSYNEQFF. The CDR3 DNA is TGTGCCAGCAGCTCGACTGGACTAGCGGGAAAGCCGATGAGCTCCTACAATGAGCAGTTCTTC.

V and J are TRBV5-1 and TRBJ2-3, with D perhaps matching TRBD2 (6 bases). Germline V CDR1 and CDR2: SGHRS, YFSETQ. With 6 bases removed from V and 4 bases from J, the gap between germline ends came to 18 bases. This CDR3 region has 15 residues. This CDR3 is CASTPRLDWADTQYF. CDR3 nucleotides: TGCGCCAGCACTCCCCGACTAGACTGGGCAGATACGCAGTATTTT.

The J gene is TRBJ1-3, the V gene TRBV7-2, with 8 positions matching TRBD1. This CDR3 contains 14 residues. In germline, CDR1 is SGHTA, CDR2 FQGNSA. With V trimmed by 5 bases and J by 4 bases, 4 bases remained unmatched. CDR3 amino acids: CASSTRTGGNTIYF. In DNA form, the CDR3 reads TGTGCCAGCAGCACGAGGACAGGGGGAAACACCATATATTTT.

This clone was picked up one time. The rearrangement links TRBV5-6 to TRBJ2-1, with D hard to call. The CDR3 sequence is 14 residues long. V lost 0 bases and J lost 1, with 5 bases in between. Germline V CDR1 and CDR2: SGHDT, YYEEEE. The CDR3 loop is CASSLGGSYNEQFF. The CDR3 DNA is TGTGCCAGCAGCTTGGGCGGATCCTACAATGAGCAGTTCTTC.

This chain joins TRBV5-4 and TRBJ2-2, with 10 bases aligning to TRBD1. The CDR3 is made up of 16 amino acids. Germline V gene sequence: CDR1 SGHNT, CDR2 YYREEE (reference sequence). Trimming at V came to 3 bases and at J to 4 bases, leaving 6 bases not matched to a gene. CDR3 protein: CASSYGQGGRTGELFF. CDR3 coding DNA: TGTGCCAGCAGCTACGGACAGGGGGGTCGCACCGGGGAGCTGTTTTTT.

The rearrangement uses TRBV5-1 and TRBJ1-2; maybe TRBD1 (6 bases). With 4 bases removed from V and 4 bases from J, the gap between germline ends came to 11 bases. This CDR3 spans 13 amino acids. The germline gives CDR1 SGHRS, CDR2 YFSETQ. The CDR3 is CASSPTGTYGYTF. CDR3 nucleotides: TGCGCCAGCAGCCCAACAGGGACCTATGGCTACACCTTC.

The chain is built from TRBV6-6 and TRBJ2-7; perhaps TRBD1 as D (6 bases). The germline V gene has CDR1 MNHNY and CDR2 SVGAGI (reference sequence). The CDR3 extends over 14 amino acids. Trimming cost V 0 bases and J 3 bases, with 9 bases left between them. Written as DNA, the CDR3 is TGTGCCAGCAGTTACTCTCAGGGGAACTACGAGCAGTACGTC. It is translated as CASSYSQGNYEQYV.

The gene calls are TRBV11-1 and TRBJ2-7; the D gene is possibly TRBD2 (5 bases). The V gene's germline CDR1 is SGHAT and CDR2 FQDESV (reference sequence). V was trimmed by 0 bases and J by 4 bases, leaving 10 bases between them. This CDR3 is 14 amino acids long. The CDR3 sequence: CASSLALGSYEQYF. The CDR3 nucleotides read TGTGCCAGCAGCTTAGCGCTGGGGAGTTACGAGCAGTACTTC.